This T cell receptor (beta chain) was sequenced for a study of CD4 T cells in relation to SARS-CoV-2 and coronaviruses. Trimming removed 1 base from V and 3 bases from J, with 6 bases in between. The CDR3 is 13 residues long. CDR1 LGHNA and CDR2 YNFKEQ come from the germline V gene. General study points: The cross-reactivity analysis covered only spike protein, not other viral proteins.

Points on this clone: The antigen is unknown. Other DNA sequences in this specimen translate into the identical CDR3.

Unexposed donor CD4+ T cells date from about 2011-2018, before the COVID-19 pandemic. Deep TCR-beta sequencing used DNA from uncultured naive and memory CD4+ T cells. Method: immunoSEQ multiplex PCR; TCRdb's copy keeps in-frame clones and lacks some. The sample lists around 56,000 clones; 86% were seen once. Sequenced: memory CD4+ T cells from PBMCs. The receptor comes from a human donor in good health. The rearrangement joins TRBV4-2 to TRBJ2-5; D is perhaps TRBD2 (6 bases). The CDR3 DNA reads as TGTGCCAGCAGCCAAGGACTAGAAGAGACCCAGTACTTC. As protein: CASSQGLEETQYF.